The rows below give T cell receptor beta chains drawn from one sample of a study of human T cells and chemical hapten exposure. TCRdb re-analysed the RACE reads in MiXCR, keeping a single row per CDR3 protein. The data show over 300,000 distinct CDR3 sequences, with roughly 4.6% seen just once and 2.5% to 3% held by the top ten. The sample here was whole blood, taken in connection with sensitization to the hapten diphenylcyclopropenone (DPC). The receptor source for this set is a woman aged 50 to 65 with alopecia areata. Some clones in this sample may be carry-over from other donors' samples. The conserved cysteine and the conserved F or W are not part of the CDR3 here.

CDR3 length,J gene,V gene,CDR3 protein
12,TRBJ2-2,TRBV9,ASSVPLNTGELF
11,TRBJ1-5,TRBV7-9,ASSLGPAQPQH
12,TRBJ1-5,TRBV6-2/TRBV6-3,ASRLLDSNQPQH
14,TRBJ2-1,TRBV20-1,SAREVSGSSYNEQF
13,TRBJ2-4,TRBV29-1,SVAPGLADKNIQY
14,TRBJ2-1,TRBV20-1,SARDIRRGERNEQF
12,TRBJ2-1,TRBV7-8,ASSLDRGRNEQF
12,TRBJ2-5,TRBV29-1,SVEEVTGAETQY
12,TRBJ1-2,TRBV11-2,ASSRNRASYGYT
11,TRBJ2-2,TRBV5-1,ASSTTPTGELF
12,TRBJ2-7,TRBV6-5,ASSYGRHSYEQY
14,TRBJ1-5,TRBV6-2/TRBV6-3,ASSSDRTYSNQPQH
13,TRBJ2-1,TRBV3-1,ASSPRESSYNEQF
15,TRBJ2-6,TRBV29-1,SVEDLAGSSGANVLT
11,TRBJ1-5,TRBV29-1,SVVMGVDQPQH
12,TRBJ2-1,TRBV14,ASSYLGQSSEQF